The next 9 T cell receptor beta chains were all read from a single sample in a study of blood T cell repertoires in COVID-19 (dated by TCRdb to the early 2020s). To prepare the library, the immunoSEQ multiplex PCR assay was applied. TCRdb carries this immuneACCESS record with in-frame sequences only. Its versions omit some clonotypes, under half of them owing to an unresolved V gene in the studies checked, with the rest unexplained. This sample comprises around 250,000 clones, approximately 87% of them detected only once. The ten most abundant clones make up roughly 5.8% of the sample. The specimen sequenced was peripheral blood. Every receptor here comes from a man in his 60s with acute or convalescent COVID-19.

The V and J genes are TRBV7-9 and TRBJ2-2, with 8 nucleotides matching TRBD1. V dropped 2 bases and J dropped 5; count of bases not matched to a gene: 4. This CDR3 region has 15 residues. Germline assignment: CDR1 SEHNR and CDR2 FQNEAQ (reference sequence). CDR3 DNA sequence: TGTGCCAGCAGCTTACTCAGGGGGCAAACCGGGGAGCTGTTTTTT. It translates to CASSLLRGQTGELFF. Together with reference TRBV7-9 and TRBJ2-2, the CDR3 gives the full variable domain: DTGVSQNPRHKITKRGQNVTFRCDPISEHNRLYWYRQTLGQGPEFLTYFQNEAQLEKSRLLSDRFSAERPKGSFSTLEIQRTEQGDSAMYLCASSLLRGQTGELFFGEGSRLTVL.

The chain links TRBV28 to TRBJ1-3; D is unclear. Trimming took off 4 bases at V and 2 bases at J, with 9 bases between the two ends. Looked up from germline, CDR1 is MDHEN and CDR2 is SYDVKM. The CDR3 spans 14 residues. The CDR3: CASSSSGAGNTIYF. The CDR3 DNA reads TGTGCCAGCAGTTCGTCGGGTGCTGGAAACACCATATATTTT.

The V call is TRBV29-1, the J call TRBJ2-7, with D possibly matching TRBD2 (6 bases). Per the germline V gene, CDR1 is SQVTM and CDR2 is ANQGSEA. Between the trimmed V and J ends, which lost 4 bases and 3 bases, there was a span of 10 bases. The CDR3 loop spans 12 amino acids. The CDR3 sequence: CSVGNSGYEQYF. The DNA for the CDR3 is TGCAGCGTTGGAAATAGCGGCTACGAGCAGTACTTC.

The rearrangement uses TRBV28 and TRBJ2-7, with TRBD1 identical over 7 bases. CDR1 and CDR2 (germline): MDHEN, SYDVKM. This CDR3 spans 12 amino acids. With 5 bases clipped from V and 4 bases from J, the junction kept 2 bases outside the gene matches. CDR3 protein: CASSQGEYEQYF. In nucleotides, the CDR3 is TGTGCCAGCAGTCAGGGGGAGTACGAGCAGTACTTC.

The chain has TRBV5-1 and TRBJ1-4; 11 bases align to TRBD1. J gave up 3 bases and V 4 bases, and 8 bases lay outside the gene matches. The germline V gene has CDR1 SGHRS and CDR2 YFSETQ. The CDR3 sequence is 17 residues long. DNA of the CDR3: TGCGCCAGCAGCCCAGGACAGGGGGCCAGATCTAATGAAAAACTGTTTTTT. Translated, it gives CASSPGQGARSNEKLFF.

This chain joins TRBV5-4 and TRBJ2-7, with 10 positions matching TRBD1. The CDR3 runs to 15 residues. J gave up 7 bases and V 4 bases, and 11 bases lay outside the gene matches. The V gene's germline CDR1 is SGHNT and CDR2 YYREEE (reference sequence). The CDR3 DNA reads as TGTGCCAGCAGCCAGCAGGGACAGGGGAGCGGAGAGCAGTACTTC. Residues: CASSQQGQGSGEQYF.

This clone was observed once. This chain connects TRBV4-3 to TRBJ2-7; 7 bases are shared with TRBD2. CDR1 is LGHNA, CDR2 YSLEER, per germline. The junction had 10 bases not matched to a gene; V was cut back by 3 bases and J by 5 bases. The CDR3 consists of 15 residues. The CDR3 loop reads CASSQGGARGHEQYF. In DNA form, the CDR3 reads TGCGCCAGCAGCCAGGGAGGGGCCCGAGGCCACGAGCAGTACTTC.

V usage is TRBV7-9 and J usage is TRBJ2-1; TRBD1 agrees at 8 bases. Germline V gene sequence: CDR1 SEHNR, CDR2 FQNEAQ (reference sequence). The CDR3 has 15 amino acids. Germline trimming cut 3 bases from V and 8 bases from J; bases unmatched to any gene: 9. The CDR3 coding sequence is TGTGCCAGCAGCTTCGGGGACAGGAGACGAGATGAGCAGTTCTTC. This gives the protein CASSFGDRRRDEQFF.

In this sample, this clone turned up once. The chain links TRBV6-4 to TRBJ1-2; no clear D. CDR3 length equals 11 residues. V lost 0 bases and J 8 bases, leaving 4 bases between the germline ends. The V gene's germline CDR1 is MRHNA and CDR2 SNTAGT. The chain's CDR3 is CASSDSRGYTF. The DNA for the CDR3 is TGTGCCAGCAGTGACTCTCGGGGCTACACCTTC.